This T cell receptor (beta chain) was identified during a study of long-term antiretroviral therapy in people with HIV. Study summary: The oldest samples precede the 2015 immediate-ART recommendation by about a decade. Points from the study as a whole: Clones that had undergone expansion before ART dominated the repertoire at all time points.

Assay version v3.0 of immunoSEQ was used, and it was run at survey level. The assay was immunoSEQ multiplex PCR, and TCRdb's table has in-frame clones only and misses some. The table has some 45,000 clones, approximately 89% seen once; the top ten hold roughly 4.9%. With V trimmed by 4 bases and J by 5 bases, 17 bases remained unmatched. The CDR3 extends over 17 amino acids. Germline V gives CDR1 SNHLY, CDR2 FYNNEI. Prior to DNA extraction, the samples held roughly 1-10 million cryopreserved PBMC. A note on this clone: Its cognate antigen is unknown.

V and J are TRBV2 and TRBJ2-7; 7 nucleotides align to TRBD2. This sequence originates from a woman in her fifties or sixties with HIV. The sequencing here drew on unsorted PBMCs, taken 0.1 years before starting antiretroviral therapy. The CDR3 spells CASSAASGASSGDEQYF. CDR3 in DNA: TGTGCCAGCAGTGCGGCTAGCGGTGCCAGTTCAGGCGACGAGCAGTACTTC.